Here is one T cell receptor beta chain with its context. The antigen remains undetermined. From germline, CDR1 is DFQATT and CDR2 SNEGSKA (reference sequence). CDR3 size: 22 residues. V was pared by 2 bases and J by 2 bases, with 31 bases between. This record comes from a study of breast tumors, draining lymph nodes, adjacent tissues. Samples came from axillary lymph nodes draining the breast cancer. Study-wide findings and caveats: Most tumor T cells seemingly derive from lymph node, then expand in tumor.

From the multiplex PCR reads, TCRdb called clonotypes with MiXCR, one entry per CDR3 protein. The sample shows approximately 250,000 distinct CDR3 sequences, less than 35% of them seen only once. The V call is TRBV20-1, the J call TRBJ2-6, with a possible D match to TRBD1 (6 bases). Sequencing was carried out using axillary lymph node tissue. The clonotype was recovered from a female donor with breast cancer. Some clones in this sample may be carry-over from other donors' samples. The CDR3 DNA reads TGCAGTGCTAGACCCGGCAGGGGTGCAGATATACGGGGCCCACCTGGGGCCAACGTCCTGACTTTC. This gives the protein CSARPGRGADIRGPPGANVLTF.